A single sample gave rise to the 32 T cell receptor beta chains below, sequenced in a study of blood T cell repertoires in COVID-19. Measured with immunoSEQ multiplex PCR; TCRdb has only the in-frame clones, and not every one. Counted here are approximately 250,000 clones, roughly 88% occurring once; the ten biggest clones make up over 2%. Source material: PBMCs or T cells enriched from blood (not recorded which). The receptor source for this set is a woman in her 40s with acute COVID-19.

This clone has a single count. The junction departs from germline at one end; a sequencing error may be responsible. The rearrangement joins TRBV5-5 to TRBJ2-3; 11 bases align to TRBD2. CDR1 is SGHKS, CDR2 YYEKEE, per germline (reference sequence). The CDR3 totals 19 residues. DNA for the CDR3: TGTGCCAGCAGTTTGGTACTAGCGGGGGCCCACCCCCGGGCAGATACGCAGTATTTT. Encoded protein: CASSLVLAGAHPRADTQYF.

The V and J genes are TRBV21-1 and TRBJ1-4; the D segment call TRBD1 is taken from the table without a DNA check. TRBV21-1 is recorded as a pseudogene. The CDR3 consists of 17 residues. DNA of the CDR3: TGTGCCAGCAAAGACCGGGACAGGGGCGAGACTAATGAAAAACTGTTTTTT. It yields the protein CASKDRDRGETNEKLFF.

This clone is a singleton in its sample. V gene TRBV27 combines with J gene TRBJ1-4; D uncertain. The CDR3 totals 15 residues. CDR1 MNHEY and CDR2 SMNVEV come from the germline V gene (reference sequence). V was pared by 5 bases and J by 2 bases, with 12 bases between. CDR3 bases: TGTGCCAGCAGTAGAGACGGGAGGACTAATGAAAAACTGTTTTTT. Its protein product is CASSRDGRTNEKLFF.

The chain links TRBV24-1 to TRBJ2-2; TRBD2 matches 11 bases. The V and J ends lost 4 bases and 2 bases, in that order; junction bases with no gene match: 5. Germline CDR1 reads KGHDR; CDR2 reads SFDVKD. This CDR3 spans 17 amino acids. The CDR3 here is CATSETRLAGNTGELFF. CDR3 nucleotide sequence: TGTGCCACCAGTGAGACGAGACTAGCGGGAAACACCGGGGAGCTGTTTTTT.

This CDR3 is CASSQSHLAGGGYEQYV. The CDR3 region has the DNA TGCGCCAGCAGTCAATCCCATCTAGCGGGAGGTGGCTACGAGCAGTACGTC. The V and J genes are TRBV23-1 and TRBJ2-7; 11 bases align to TRBD2. TRBV23-1 is an ORF, and what it does is uncertain. With V trimmed by 0 bases and J by 3 bases, 7 bases remained unmatched. The CDR3 loop spans 17 amino acids.

The chain has TRBV12-5 and TRBJ1-4; D might be TRBD1 (5 bases). Trimming left V 0 bases short and J 0 bases short, with 8 bases between. This CDR3 spans 16 amino acids. Germline CDR1 reads LGHNT; CDR2 reads FRNRAP. CDR3 amino acids: CASGLVRGSTNEKLFF. For the CDR3, the DNA is TGTGCTAGTGGTTTGGTACGGGGGTCAACTAATGAAAAACTGTTTTTT. Using reference TRBV12-5 and TRBJ1-4 for the parts outside the CDR3, the full variable domain is DARVTQTPRHKVTEMGQEVTMRCQPILGHNTVFWYRQTMMQGLELLAYFRNRAPLDDSGMPKDRFSAEMPDATLATLKIQPSEPRDSAVYFCASGLVRGSTNEKLFFGSGTQLSVL.

The gene calls are TRBV4-3 and TRBJ1-5, with no clear D. CDR1 is LGHNA, CDR2 YSLEER, per germline. This CDR3 region has 13 residues. Trimming shortened V by 0 bases and J by 6 bases, and 6 bases separated the two germline ends. The CDR3 DNA reads as TGCGCCAGCAGCCAAGAACGGGGTCAGCCCCAGCATTTT. This translates into CASSQERGQPQHF.

V and J are TRBV4-3 and TRBJ2-3, with 10 bases fitting TRBD2. The CDR3 is 15 amino acids. The germline CDR1 and CDR2 sequences are LGHNA and YSLEER. Losses at the gene ends were 0 bases for V and 6 bases for J; bases not matched to a gene: 3. The CDR3 spells CASSQEGTSADTQYF. Here the CDR3 DNA reads TGCGCCAGCAGCCAAGAGGGGACTAGCGCTGATACGCAGTATTTT.

This clone occurred once. CDR3 sequence reads: CAASGTATNQPQHF. The CDR3 DNA is TGTGCCGCCTCCGGGACAGCGACCAATCAGCCCCAGCATTTT. The rearrangement uses TRBV19 and TRBJ1-5, with TRBD1 matching 7 bases. CDR3 length: 14 amino acids. The V segment lost 11 bases and the J segment 3 bases; nucleotides outside the gene matches: 10. The germline V gene encodes CDR1 LNHDA and CDR2 SQIVND (reference sequence).

The chain carries TRBV7-6 and TRBJ1-3, with D possibly being TRBD1 (6 bases). The germline V and J ends were trimmed by 4 bases and 0 bases, with 13 bases remaining between them. This CDR3 is built from 16 residues. The germline gives CDR1 SGHVS, CDR2 FNYEAQ. DNA of the CDR3: TGTGCCAGCAGCTCCCTGGCGGGGGCCTCTGGAAACACCATATATTTT. Translation: CASSSLAGASGNTIYF.

This clone came up once. The J gene is TRBJ2-1, the V gene TRBV6-5; 12 nucleotides align to TRBD2. The CDR3 runs 15 residues. CDR1 and CDR2 (germline): MNHEY, SVGAGI. V shed 5 bases, J shed 6 bases, and the junction held 5 bases outside the gene matches. For the CDR3, the DNA is TGTGCCAGCAGTCTAGCGGGAGGGCCGACCAATGAGCAGTTCTTC. It specifies CASSLAGGPTNEQFF.

V gene TRBV6-5 combines with J gene TRBJ1-6; 8 positions match TRBD1. This CDR3 is 14 amino acids long. With 4 bases clipped from V and 10 bases from J, the junction kept 6 bases outside the gene matches. Per germline, CDR1 MNHEY and CDR2 SVGAGI. The CDR3 DNA sequence: TGTGCCAGCAGTTCCGGACAGGGTCGATCACCCCTCCACTTT. Its translation is CASSSGQGRSPLHF.

V gene TRBV5-1 combines with J gene TRBJ1-5, with D perhaps matching TRBD1 (5 bases). This CDR3 contains 15 residues. The germline V gene has CDR1 SGHRS and CDR2 YFSETQ. Trimming removed 2 bases at V and 3 bases at J, with 12 bases between. The CDR3 region has the DNA TGCGCCAGCAGCTTAGACAGTGGAGACAATCAGCCCCAGCATTTT. Amino acids: CASSLDSGDNQPQHF.

The chain couples TRBV11-3 to TRBJ2-1; 10 bases match TRBD2. The trim removed 0 bases at V and 7 bases at J, leaving 9 bases unmatched. Germline V gene sequence: CDR1 SGHNT, CDR2 YENEEA. The CDR3 has 17 residues. The CDR3 bases are TGTGCCAGCAGCTTAGATCAAGCGGGAGGGCCAGGAAATGAGCAGTTCTTC. Protein: CASSLDQAGGPGNEQFF.

The V and J genes are TRBV9 and TRBJ1-2, with 7 bases fitting TRBD1. The CDR3 totals 13 residues. The V and J ends lost 3 bases and 7 bases, in that order; junction bases with no gene match: 6. Germline CDR1 reads SGDLS; CDR2 reads YYNGEE. CDR3 in amino acids: CASSAYDRAGYTF. Here the CDR3 DNA reads TGTGCCAGCAGCGCCTATGACAGGGCTGGCTACACCTTC.

This sequence joins TRBV6-5 and TRBJ2-1; TRBD1 matches 8 bases. Trimming cost V 4 bases and J 7 bases; bases outside gene matches: 9. The CDR3 contains 15 residues. Germline V gene data show CDR1 as MNHEY and CDR2 as SVGAGI. The CDR3 loop is CASSFERRQGNEQFF. The CDR3, as DNA: TGTGCCAGCAGTTTCGAGCGAAGACAGGGGAATGAGCAGTTCTTC.

This clone turned up a few times. The rearrangement links TRBV7-9 to TRBJ2-1; the match to TRBD2 covers 8 bases. In germline, CDR1 is SEHNR, CDR2 FQNEAQ (reference sequence). V lost 1 base, J lost 5 bases, and 10 bases stayed unmatched. The CDR3 has 17 amino acids. CDR3 in amino acids: CASSLGGSSGRDNEQFF. The DNA for the CDR3 is TGTGCCAGCAGCTTAGGAGGGTCTAGCGGGCGAGACAATGAGCAGTTCTTC.

This chain joins TRBV5-8 and TRBJ2-7; D is uncertain. This CDR3 is built from 14 residues. Looked up from germline, CDR1 is SGHTS and CDR2 is YDEGEE. Trimming shortened V by 4 bases and J by 9 bases, and 20 bases separated the two germline ends. The CDR3 nucleotides read TGTGCCAGCAGCGGAACACCAGGCCTCGGTGCGCAGTACGTC. It translates to CASSGTPGLGAQYV.

This clone was seen once. The chain recombines TRBV5-5 with TRBJ1-6; possibly TRBD1 for D (5 bases). This CDR3 spans 16 amino acids. Germline CDR1 SGHKS, CDR2 YYEKEE (reference sequence). V lost 4 bases to trimming and J lost 10 bases, with 21 bases between them. CDR3 region: CASSTGLLGLNSPLHF. The CDR3 coding sequence is TGTGCCAGCAGCACAGGTTTACTGGGTTTGAACTCACCCCTCCACTTT.

The rearrangement uses TRBV10-3 and TRBJ1-4; D may be TRBD1 (5 bases). Germline CDR1 ENHRY, CDR2 SYGVKD. CDR3 size: 14 residues. The V end lost 4 bases, the J end lost 5 bases, and 11 bases lay between the germline ends. CDR3 sequence reads: CAISAGGPNEKLFF. In DNA form, the CDR3 reads TGTGCCATCAGTGCCGGGGGACCCAATGAAAAACTGTTTTTT.

Worth noting for this clone: Other nucleotide sequences in the sample specify the same CDR3. The chain has TRBV5-1 and TRBJ1-5; 9 bases fit TRBD1. Germline V gene lookup returns CDR1 SGHRS and CDR2 YFSETQ. V was clipped by 4 bases and J by 1 base; unmatched bases: 3. This CDR3 is built from 15 residues. The CDR3: CASSLDRGSNQPQHF. CDR3 bases: TGCGCCAGCAGCCTCGACAGGGGGAGCAATCAGCCCCAGCATTTT.

The chain joins TRBV21-1 to TRBJ2-7; the table's D call, TRBD1, has no DNA check behind it. TRBV21-1 is annotated as a pseudogene. The CDR3 runs 17 residues. CDR3 protein: CASSKKERREGNYEQYV. DNA of the CDR3: TGTGCCAGCAGCAAAAAGGAACGCAGGGAAGGGAACTACGAGCAGTACGTC.

The chain uses TRBV9 and TRBJ2-1; TRBD2 might be the D (5 bases). Trimming cost V 0 bases and J 4 bases, with 8 bases left between them. The CDR3 runs to 14 residues. The germline V gene encodes CDR1 SGDLS and CDR2 YYNGEE. CDR3 amino acids: CASSVVGAYNEQFF. In DNA form, the CDR3 reads TGTGCCAGCAGCGTAGTGGGAGCGTACAATGAGCAGTTCTTC.

This rearrangement joins TRBV6-5 to TRBJ1-2; D ambiguous. V lost 8 bases to trimming and J lost 1 base, with 5 bases between them. The germline V gene encodes CDR1 MNHEY and CDR2 SVGAGI. CDR3 length equals 11 residues. The chain's CDR3 is CASRLNYGYTF. The CDR3, as DNA: TGTGCCAGCCGACTTAACTATGGCTACACCTTC.

The chain joins TRBV5-1 to TRBJ2-7; D possibly corresponds to TRBD1 (6 bases). Per germline, CDR1 SGHRS and CDR2 YFSETQ. V lost 2 bases to trimming and J lost 6 bases, with 9 bases between them. CDR3 length equals 12 residues. This chain's CDR3 is CASSLSGVEQYF. The CDR3, as DNA: TGCGCCAGCAGCTTATCAGGGGTCGAGCAGTACTTC. Looking up the rest from reference TRBV5-1 and TRBJ2-7 gives the full variable domain: KAGVTQTPRYLIKTRGQQVTLSCSPISGHRSVSWYQQTPGQGLQFLFEYFSETQRNKGNFPGRFSGRQFSNSRSEMNVSTLELGDSALYLCASSLSGVEQYFGPGTRLTVT.

The J gene is TRBJ2-3, the V gene TRBV7-2; TRBD1 might be the D (5 bases). CDR1 is SGHTA, CDR2 FQGNSA, per germline. V was cut by 1 base and J by 7 bases, with 9 bases left in between. This CDR3 contains 13 residues. The CDR3 loop is CASSLGRQYTQYF. CDR3 sequence (DNA): TGTGCCAGCAGCTTAGGGAGACAGTATACGCAGTATTTT.

The chain combines TRBV7-8 with TRBJ2-3; unclear D gene. The CDR3 totals 12 residues. The germline CDR1 and CDR2 sequences are SGHVS and FQNEAQ. The V gene lost 5 bases and the J gene lost 4 bases, with 7 bases spanning the gap. CDR3 sequence reads: CASSPTADTQYF. The CDR3 DNA reads as TGTGCCAGCAGCCCCACTGCAGATACGCAGTATTTT.

The chain employs TRBV21-1 and TRBJ1-6; the DNA was not compared with TRBD1, the D call given in the table. TRBV21-1 is assigned pseudogene status. The CDR3 length is 20 residues. The CDR3 region has the DNA TGTGCCAGCAGTGGCAAATCTAGCAAGAAACCGGGACAGGAGAATTCACCCCTCCACTTT. Translated: CASSGKSSKKPGQENSPLHF.

The chain combines TRBV27 with TRBJ2-7, with 8 bases matching TRBD1. V lost 3 bases, J lost 6 bases, and 4 bases stayed unmatched. Germline-derived CDR1 and CDR2 are MNHEY and SMNVEV (reference sequence). CDR3 size: 13 residues. CDR3 residues: CASSFGQGAEQYF. The CDR3 DNA reads as TGTGCCAGCAGTTTCGGACAGGGAGCCGAGCAGTACTTC.

The chain joins TRBV24-1 to TRBJ2-7; 8 bases are shared with TRBD2. In germline, CDR1 is KGHDR, CDR2 SFDVKD. The CDR3 is 14 residues long. The V segment lost 7 bases and the J segment 5 bases; nucleotides outside the gene matches: 9. CDR3 coding DNA: TGTGCCACCAGGTCAGACCGGGGGGGCCACGAGCAGTACGTC. Protein sequence: CATRSDRGGHEQYV.

CDR3 amino acids: CASSQEGGPLSGYTF. The DNA for the CDR3 is TGCGCCAGCAGCCAAGAAGGGGGACCGCTCTCTGGCTACACCTTC. The chain combines TRBV4-1 with TRBJ1-2, with TRBD1 as a possible D gene (6 bases). Germline V gene data show CDR1 as MGHRA and CDR2 as YSYEKL. The CDR3 sequence is 15 residues long. V lost 0 bases and J 7 bases, leaving 15 bases between the germline ends.

The chain couples TRBV29-1 to TRBJ1-2; perhaps TRBD1 as D (5 bases). The CDR3 extends over 14 amino acids. Germline CDR1 reads SQVTM; CDR2 reads ANQGSEA. With 6 bases removed from V and 7 bases from J, the gap between germline ends came to 21 bases. The CDR3 sequence: CSVGGGAGYGGYTF. The CDR3 nucleotides read TGCAGCGTCGGGGGTGGGGCGGGGTATGGTGGCTACACCTTC.